Described below is a single TCR beta chain sequence and its context. There is no known antigen for this receptor. Qualities for individual bases were not recorded, and no much larger clone is one base off. The sample comes from a study of a mutant IDH1 vaccine in newly diagnosed glioma (dated by TCRdb to the early 2020s). Describing the broader study: Eight vaccinations were administered to patients in weeks 1, 3, 5, 7, 11, 15, 19 and 23, corresponding to visits V03 through V10. For exploratory analyses, longitudinal TCRB deep sequencing was carried out in under 30 treated patients wherever samples were available. Of the 30 or so patients who were treated, about 62% were male and approximately 40% were female, and the mean age was approximately 40 years. Vaccination began 4-6 weeks after radiotherapy alone, or alongside temozolomide cycles in the chemotherapy-containing groups. Six visits were used for peripheral blood collection: V03 (baseline), V05, V07, V10, V12 and V13. Before enrollment, patients had received standard therapy of radiotherapy alone, temozolomide alone, or radiochemotherapy with temozolomide; most received the combination. What the study reported, not specific to this receptor: Vaccine-induced immune responses across multiple MHC alleles were detected in approximately 93% of patients. The authors noted that analyses of patient blood samples could not be reproduced because of sample limitations. PBMC samples for TCRB deep sequencing were selected based on availability. No apparent relationship was observed between pseudoprogression and alterations in the top peripheral T cell clonotypes detected by TCRB sequencing.

Interpreted using the paper, the time point label stands for: week 23, last vaccination. Every vaccine dose consisted of 300 ug of a 20-mer mutant IDH1 peptide in Montanide, administered subcutaneously together with topical imiquimod. All donors had newly diagnosed IDH1-mutant astrocytomas of WHO grade 3 or 4 that showed loss of nuclear ATRX. The samples were drawn from NOA16, a multicentre, single-arm, open-label phase I trial in Germany that tested a mutant IDH1 peptide vaccine in humans for the first time. The DNeasy Blood and Tissue Kit was used to extract genomic DNA from EDTA blood for TCRB sequencing. The germline V gene (reference sequence) supplies CDR1 MNHEY and CDR2 SMNVEV. Unmatched junction bases come to 7, with V trimmed by 1 base and J by 3 bases. Including the terminal cysteine and phenylalanine, the CDR3 comprises 16 residues. The read is trimmed to its CDR3 DNA, 48 bases read in frame from base 1.

The library was produced with the immunoSEQ multiplex PCR assay. The hsTCRB Kit was used according to the manufacturer's protocol to amplify rearranged TCR beta chain sequences. An Illumina MiSeq was used to sequence the TCRB libraries. Processing in the source paper ran as follows. The proprietary platform of the kit vendor was used for demultiplexing, trimming and gene mapping. What TCRdb holds here is the immuneACCESS table cut down to in-frame rearrangements. Part of the clones is not present; checked against another copy, under half of the missing clones reflect an unresolved V gene, and the others are unexplained. That table furnishes V, J and clone size, whereas the DNA furnished D and trimming. In this sample the table shows tens of thousands of clones, about 80% of which occur a single time. 6.2% of the sample comes from the top ten.

This material consisted of PBMCs, taken from a glioma patient whose treatment included an IDH1 peptide vaccine. The receptor's source is a man aged 40-49 years with glioma. Recombination connected TRBV27 to TRBJ1-1, with 8 bases in between that match TRBD1. In nucleotides, the sequence is TGTGCCAGCAGTTTATACGGGACAGGCATGCACACTGAAGCTTTCTTT. It encodes CASSLYGTGMHTEAFF.